This T cell receptor (beta chain) was documented in a study of blood T cells in healthy people across ages. In its sample, this clonotype was seen a few times. Antigen unknown. The CDR3 runs 17 residues. Per germline, CDR1 MGHRA and CDR2 YSYEKL. It was with a sample-barcoded 5' primer and a J-beta primer mix that a second PCR of roughly 6 to 12 cycles was run. TCRdb itself ran the 5' RACE reads through MiXCR, one entry per CDR3 protein. The sample has about 760,000 distinct CDR3 sequences, around a quarter seen once. Study-wide results and caveats: A strong correlation was found between TCR beta diversity and the percentage of naive T cells. TCR beta diversity per million T cells fell roughly linearly with age.

These data also formed part of another study, on T cells of mothers and their children. That work contributes: Every microgram of extracted RNA entered cDNA synthesis, around 1.6 ug per 15 ul. Every mother produced more than 9 million TCR beta CDR3 reads, whereas every child provided around 3 million.

The clonotype was recovered from a boy aged 10-17 years in good health. Sequenced sample: blood. The chain uses TRBV4-1 and TRBJ2-1; unclear D gene. With the DNA end fitting TRBJ2-7 better, the J assignment may be wrong. The CDR3 spells CASSQVPGYPRSYEQYF. In nucleotides, the CDR3 is TGCGCCAGCAGCCAAGTCCCCGGGTACCCCCGCTCCTACGAGCAGTACTTC.